This T cell receptor beta chain was sequenced in a study of shared clonotypes between healthy human individuals. A CD45RA+ naive subset and a CD45RA-negative memory subset were split from CD4+ cells. The V gene lost 2 bases and the J gene lost 7 bases, with 9 bases spanning the gap. From germline, CDR1 is SGDLS and CDR2 YYNGEE. The CDR3 is made up of 13 amino acids. Data came from immunoSEQ multiplex PCR; TCRdb stores just in-frame clones and leaves some out. This sample has over 950,000 clones, with about 72% found just once. The receptor was derived from a man younger than 35 in good health. Some clones in this sample may be carry-over from other donors' samples. The chain links TRBV9 to TRBJ1-4; D uncertain. Material: memory CD4+ T cells from PBMCs. Regarding subset: CD45RA-negative fraction. The CDR3 reads CASSVSDGEKLFF. The CDR3 DNA sequence: TGTGCCAGCAGCGTTTCGGATGGTGAAAAACTGTTTTTT.